The clone carrying this TCR beta chain was detected only a few times. Its antigen is as yet unknown. This CDR3 comprises 12 residues. From germline, CDR1 is SGHRS and CDR2 YFSETQ. V lost 7 bases to trimming and J lost 3 bases, with 10 bases between them. Individually, cDNA molecules had unique molecular identifiers attached to them. TCRdb recomputed calls from the 5' RACE reads with MiXCR, one row per CDR3 protein. Of tens of thousands of distinct CDR3 sequences listed, approximately 13% are singletons. The sample comes from a study of early T cells in non-severe SARS-CoV-2 infection. Study-wide results and caveats: CD4 and private specificities were missed by VDJdb matching, which favored anti-spike CD8 responses.

The sequenced material came from whole blood. This sequence originates from an adult who was a healthcare worker with PCR-confirmed SARS-CoV-2 infection or an uninfected control (not recorded which). This rearrangement joins TRBV5-1 to TRBJ1-1; D is ambiguous. The CDR3 sequence is CASGPGDTEAFF. DNA of the CDR3: TGCGCCAGCGGGCCTGGGGACACTGAAGCTTTCTTT. Combining the CDR3 with reference TRBV5-1 and TRBJ1-1 gives the whole variable domain KAGVTQTPRYLIKTRGQQVTLSCSPISGHRSVSWYQQTPGQGLQFLFEYFSETQRNKGNFPGRFSGRQFSNSRSEMNVSTLELGDSALYLCASGPGDTEAFFGQGTRLTVV.